A single sample is the source of the 17 T cell receptor beta chains below, sequenced in a study of blood T cell repertoires in COVID-19. Generated by immunoSEQ multiplex PCR, the TCRdb table keeps only in-frame clones and is missing some. The sample holds around 180,000 clones; roughly 80% are singletons and the top ten take approximately 12%. The sequenced sample consisted of PBMCs or T cells enriched from blood (not recorded which). The source is a man in his fifties or sixties who had recovered from COVID-19.

CDR3 residues: CASRSLAGVYNEQFF. The CDR3 coding sequence is TGTGCCAGCAGGTCCTTAGCGGGGGTCTACAATGAGCAGTTCTTC. The rearrangement joins TRBV4-2 to TRBJ2-1; 9 positions agree with TRBD2. This CDR3 is 15 amino acids long. V shed 6 bases, J shed 3 bases, and the junction held 6 bases outside the gene matches. Per germline, CDR1 LGHNA and CDR2 YNFKEQ.

A word on this clone: Other DNA sequences within the sample encode an identical CDR3. This rearrangement joins TRBV19 to TRBJ2-2, with unresolved D. Germline V CDR1 and CDR2: LNHDA, SQIVND (reference sequence). The V gene lost 5 bases and the J gene lost 3 bases, with 4 bases spanning the gap. The CDR3 loop spans 12 amino acids. The CDR3 DNA sequence: TGTGCCAGTAGTCTTTACACCGGGGAGCTGTTTTTT. As protein: CASSLYTGELFF.

This sequence joins TRBV6-6 and TRBJ2-7; 7 bases match TRBD2. The ends lost 5 bases at V and 7 bases at J; junction bases unmatched: 8. This CDR3 comprises 13 residues. Germline loops: CDR1 MNHNY, CDR2 SVGAGI (reference sequence). The CDR3 DNA is TGTGCCAGCAGTCTTACCAGAGCGGGGGAGCAGTACTTC. Its protein product is CASSLTRAGEQYF.

This chain connects TRBV2 to TRBJ1-2; D is unresolved. V lost 3 bases and J 3 bases, leaving 8 bases between the germline ends. CDR3 length equals 13 residues. Germline CDR1 reads SNHLY; CDR2 reads FYNNEI. The CDR3, as DNA: TGTGCCAGCAGTGATGGCGGGGACTATGGCTACACCTTC. Its translation: CASSDGGDYGYTF.

This clone was seen a handful of times. V gene TRBV30 combines with J gene TRBJ1-2, with a possible D match to TRBD1 (6 bases). Germline lookup yields CDR1 GTSNPN and CDR2 SVGIG (reference sequence). CDR3 length: 15 residues. V lost 4 bases and J lost 1, with 16 bases in between. CDR3 amino acids: CAWIRGTSINYGYTF. The DNA of the CDR3 is TGTGCCTGGATTAGGGGGACATCCATTAACTATGGCTACACCTTC. The full variable domain, rest sourced from reference TRBV30 and TRBJ1-2, is SQTIHQWPATLVQPVGSPLSLECTVEGTSNPNLYWYRQAAGRGLQLLFYSVGIGQISSEVPQNLSASRPQDRQFILSSKKLLLSDSGFYLCAWIRGTSINYGYTFGSGTRLTVV.

The count of this clone is one. V is TRBV11-2 and J is TRBJ2-4; TRBD1 is a possible D gene (6 bases). CDR3 length: 14 amino acids. V was clipped by 5 bases and J by 8 bases, with 16 bases between them. CDR1 and CDR2 (germline): SGHAT, FQNNGV. The CDR3: CASSPGLAGDIQYF. The CDR3 DNA is TGTGCCAGCAGCCCAGGGCTGGCAGGGGACATTCAGTACTTC.

CDR3 in DNA: TGTGCCAGCAGTGGCGAGAGAGGGGGATATGGCTACACCTTC. Residues: CASSGERGGYGYTF. The chain is built from TRBV6-2 or TRBV6-3 and TRBJ1-2; tentatively, D is TRBD1 (6 bases). The CDR3 loop spans 14 amino acids. Germline-derived CDR1 and CDR2 are MNHEY and SVGEGT. Deletions cut 5 bases from V and 5 bases from J, with 15 bases between.

V and J are TRBV5-4 and TRBJ2-7; D remains ambiguous. Deletions cut 3 bases from V and 2 bases from J, with 9 bases between. Germline CDR1 and CDR2: SGHNT and YYREEE (reference sequence). The CDR3 spans 13 residues. The CDR3 here is CASSSGGAYEQYF. CDR3 nucleotides: TGTGCCAGCAGCTCCGGCGGCGCCTACGAGCAGTACTTC.

The chain combines TRBV9 with TRBJ1-2; 10 bases line up with TRBD1. Trimming at V came to 5 bases and at J to 5 bases, leaving 12 bases not matched to a gene. The CDR3 contains 16 residues. The germline V gene has CDR1 SGDLS and CDR2 YYNGEE. CDR3 sequence: CASRATGGEREYGYTF. CDR3 DNA sequence: TGTGCCAGCAGGGCGACAGGGGGCGAAAGGGAATATGGCTACACCTTC.

The chain is built from TRBV11-2 and TRBJ2-3; D might be TRBD1 (6 bases). Trimming removed 1 base from V and 4 bases from J, with 12 bases in between. Germline-derived CDR1 and CDR2 are SGHAT and FQNNGV. CDR3 length equals 15 residues. The CDR3 DNA reads as TGTGCCAGCAGCTTAGGGGGGCAGCACTCAGATACGCAGTATTTT. Translated: CASSLGGQHSDTQYF.

The DNA of the CDR3 is TGTGCCAGCAGCTTAACGTTGCTGACTAGCGGGGGGGGCACAGATACGCAGTATTTT. Translation gives CASSLTLLTSGGGTDTQYF. The V and J genes are TRBV7-3 and TRBJ2-3; 14 nucleotides line up with TRBD2. The CDR3 totals 19 residues. CDR1 is SGHTA and CDR2 is FQGTGA in the germline V gene. V trimming: 0 bases; J trimming: 1 base; junction bases outside the gene matches: 6.

The chain employs TRBV9 and TRBJ2-3; 11 bases are shared with TRBD2. From germline, CDR1 is SGDLS and CDR2 YYNGEE. The CDR3 consists of 15 residues. V lost 5 bases, J lost 0 bases, and 2 bases stayed unmatched. CDR3 sequence reads: CASSSGGASTDTQYF. The DNA for the CDR3 is TGTGCCAGCAGTAGCGGGGGGGCTAGCACAGATACGCAGTATTTT.

This clone is a singleton in its sample. The chain has TRBV29-1 and TRBJ1-1, with a weak D call TRBD1 (5 bases). CDR3 size: 15 residues. V was trimmed by 0 bases and J by 5 bases, leaving 16 bases between them. Germline-derived CDR1 and CDR2 are SQVTM and ANQGSEA. CDR3 region: CSVEDWRVQGTEAFF. In DNA, the CDR3 is TGCAGCGTTGAAGATTGGAGGGTCCAGGGAACTGAAGCTTTCTTT.

This sequence joins TRBV6-6 and TRBJ2-1; D is possibly TRBD1 (7 bases). With 5 bases removed from V and 5 bases from J, the gap between germline ends came to 22 bases. CDR3 length equals 17 residues. Germline V gene data show CDR1 as MNHNY and CDR2 as SVGAGI (reference sequence). The CDR3 DNA follows: TGTGCCAGCAGTCTTACGGGGGCAGGGGGGCCCAACAATGAGCAGTTCTTC. Protein: CASSLTGAGGPNNEQFF.

This chain connects TRBV7-9 to TRBJ2-1; maybe TRBD2 (5 bases). Germline loops: CDR1 SEHNR, CDR2 FQNEAQ (reference sequence). Trimming took 8 bases from V and 3 from J, leaving 20 bases between them. This CDR3 has 16 residues. This chain's CDR3 is CASAPGEGRHYNEQFF. The CDR3, as DNA: TGTGCCAGCGCACCTGGAGAGGGTCGGCACTACAATGAGCAGTTCTTC. Filled out from reference TRBV7-9 and TRBJ2-1, the complete variable domain reads DTGVSQNPRHKITKRGQNVTFRCDPISEHNRLYWYRQTLGQGPEFLTYFQNEAQLEKSRLLSDRFSAERPKGSFSTLEIQRTEQGDSAMYLCASAPGEGRHYNEQFFGPGTRLTVL.

This chain joins TRBV6-5 and TRBJ1-2; TRBD1 agrees at 7 bases. Trimming took 2 bases from V and 8 from J; bases not matched to a gene: 14. In germline, CDR1 is MNHEY, CDR2 SVGAGI. The CDR3 consists of 16 residues. This CDR3 is CASSYEAGQARGGYTF. DNA of the CDR3: TGTGCCAGCAGTTACGAAGCCGGACAGGCCCGGGGGGGCTACACCTTC.

The chain carries TRBV5-1 and TRBJ1-1, with 7 bases matching TRBD1. The CDR3 spans 15 residues. Germline CDR1 and CDR2: SGHRS and YFSETQ. V was pared by 4 bases and J by 1 base, with 7 bases of the junction left unmatched. The CDR3: CASSHRTGGNTEAFF. The DNA of the CDR3 is TGCGCCAGCAGCCATCGGACAGGCGGGAACACTGAAGCTTTCTTT.